A selection of T cell receptor beta chains follows, all from one sample in a study of blood T cells in healthy people across ages. TCRdb processed the 5' RACE reads anew with MiXCR; each CDR3 protein has one entry. This table holds hundreds of thousands of distinct CDR3 sequences, 45% to 50% found once. Material for sequencing was blood. These receptors all stem from a young man in good health. CDR3s include the opening cysteine and the closing phenylalanine or tryptophan. Each record gives: clone size, D gene, J gene, V gene, CDR3 protein, CDR3 DNA. D genes are given only for firm matches. Where a row states a size, it is once, few, many or the class of an expanded clone; other rows omit it.

-,-,TRBJ2-3,TRBV7-8,CASTVTRPSVTQYF,TGTGCCAGCACCGTGACCCGACCTTCTGTTACGCAGTATTTT
-,-,TRBJ1-2,TRBV5-5,CASSLDRKGSNYGYTF,TGTGCCAGCAGCTTGGATCGGAAAGGGTCTAACTATGGCTACACCTTC
-,-,TRBJ2-3,TRBV12-3/TRBV12-4,CASSPEDGMSTDTQYF,TGTGCCAGCAGTCCAGAGGACGGAATGAGCACAGATACGCAGTATTTT
many,-,TRBJ2-4,TRBV12-3/TRBV12-4,CASSFSGENIQYF,TGTGCCAGCAGTTTTTCCGGGGAAAACATTCAGTACTTC
many,-,TRBJ1-5,TRBV20-1,CSARGGRHNQPQHF,TGCAGTGCGAGAGGGGGGCGCCACAATCAGCCCCAGCATTTT
-,TRBD2,TRBJ2-3,TRBV4-1,CASSQVAGGSTDTQYF,TGCGCCAGCAGCCAAGTAGCGGGGGGAAGCACAGATACGCAGTATTTT
-,-,TRBJ2-3,TRBV10-1,CASTSGGYTDTQYF,TGCGCCAGCACCAGTGGAGGCTACACAGATACGCAGTATTTT
-,TRBD1,TRBJ1-6,TRBV6-1,CASVDGTGDSYNSPLHF,TGTGCCAGCGTAGATGGGACAGGGGACTCCTATAATTCACCCCTCCACTTT
-,-,TRBJ2-5,TRBV7-9,CASSAAGALGNEQYF,TGTGCCAGCAGTGCCGCAGGAGCTCTAGGGAATGAGCAGTACTTC
few,TRBD2,TRBJ2-1,TRBV5-1,CASSFEPSGDHNEQFF,TGCGCCAGCAGCTTCGAACCTAGCGGGGATCACAATGAGCAGTTCTTC
-,TRBD1,TRBJ1-4,TRBV7-2,CASSESTGSATNEKLFF,TGTGCCAGCAGCGAGTCGACAGGGTCCGCAACTAATGAAAAACTGTTTTTT
-,TRBD1,TRBJ2-7,TRBV20-1,CSATGTGQGYYEQYF,TGCAGTGCTACCGGGACGGGACAGGGCTACTACGAGCAGTACTTC
-,-,TRBJ2-3,TRBV5-1,CASSLGSLGADTQYF,TGCGCCAGCAGCTTGGGGAGCCTAGGAGCAGATACGCAGTATTTT
once,TRBD2,TRBJ2-3,TRBV11-1,CASSPGLAGPLDTQYF,TGTGCCAGCAGCCCGGGACTAGCGGGCCCCCTGGATACGCAGTATTTT
few,-,TRBJ1-2,TRBV28,CASSGPGGYGYTF,TGTGCCAGCTCAGGTCCGGGGGGATATGGCTACACCTTC
once,-,TRBJ2-3,TRBV30,CAFGARSTDTQYF,TGTGCCTTTGGGGCTAGGAGCACAGATACGCAGTATTTT
many,-,TRBJ2-7,TRBV14,CASSRSDGRSYEQYF,TGTGCCAGCAGTCGTTCAGACGGACGGTCCTACGAGCAGTACTTC
-,-,TRBJ2-3,TRBV12-3/TRBV12-4,CASSLAGGGTPSTDTQYF,TGTGCCAGCAGTTTGGCAGGGGGGGGTACACCTAGCACAGATACGCAGTATTTT
-,TRBD1,TRBJ2-7,TRBV5-1,CASSPRTGDDEQYF,TGCGCCAGCAGCCCTCGGACAGGGGACGACGAGCAGTACTTC
-,TRBD1,TRBJ2-3,TRBV7-2,CASSLESGLGGADTQYF,TGTGCCAGCAGCTTAGAGTCCGGGCTAGGGGGCGCAGATACGCAGTATTTT
few,-,TRBJ2-3,TRBV7-2,CASSLDPTVRTQYF,TGTGCCAGCAGCTTAGACCCGACAGTTCGTACGCAGTATTTT
-,TRBD1,TRBJ1-4,TRBV5-1,CASSLVGTVNEKLFF,TGCGCCAGCAGCTTAGTCGGGACAGTAAATGAAAAACTGTTTTTT
-,-,TRBJ2-7,TRBV4-3,CASSQTPGYEQYF,TGCGCCAGCAGCCAGACTCCAGGTTACGAGCAGTACTTC
-,TRBD2,TRBJ2-4,TRBV29-1,CSVTSGGVLLTKNIQYF,TGCAGCGTTACTAGCGGGGGGGTGCTTCTCACCAAAAACATTCAGTACTTC
-,TRBD1,TRBJ1-2,TRBV3-1,CASSQGTGDYGYTF,TGTGCCAGCAGCCAGGGGACAGGAGACTATGGCTACACCTTC
-,-,TRBJ2-7,TRBV27,CASPGQFYYEQYF,TGTGCCAGCCCCGGACAGTTTTACTACGAGCAGTACTTC
-,-,TRBJ2-7,TRBV12-3/TRBV12-4,CASSRSTEEAREQYF,TGTGCCAGCAGCCGCTCGACGGAAGAAGCACGGGAGCAGTACTTC
few,TRBD1,TRBJ2-3,TRBV27,CASSFLIGQGVGDTQYF,TGTGCCAGCAGTTTCTTAATCGGACAGGGGGTGGGGGATACGCAGTATTTT
-,-,TRBJ2-5,TRBV6-2/TRBV6-3,CASTQTGSSRETQYF,TGTGCCAGCACCCAGACAGGTAGTTCCCGGGAGACCCAGTACTTC
-,-,TRBJ2-3,TRBV3-1,CASSQSDREDTDTQYF,TGTGCCAGCAGCCAGTCTGATAGGGAGGACACAGATACGCAGTATTTT
-,TRBD1,TRBJ2-7,TRBV18,CASSFGTVNEQYF,TGTGCCAGCTCTTTTGGGACAGTCAACGAGCAGTACTTC
few,-,TRBJ2-3,TRBV12-3/TRBV12-4,CASSFGGSGGTDTQYF,TGTGCCAGCAGTTTTGGTGGGTCGGGGGGCACAGATACGCAGTATTTT
-,-,TRBJ2-2,TRBV24-1,CATSELAPGELFF,TGTGCCACCAGTGAGTTAGCCCCCGGGGAGCTGTTTTTT
few,-,TRBJ1-1,TRBV7-2,CASSLARVYTEAFF,TGTGCCAGCAGCTTAGCGCGGGTTTACACTGAAGCTTTCTTT
-,TRBD2,TRBJ2-6,TRBV11-2,CASSFPSSGSGANVLTF,TGTGCCAGCAGCTTCCCCTCTAGCGGCTCTGGGGCCAACGTCCTGACTTTC
-,-,TRBJ2-4,TRBV12-3/TRBV12-4,CASSRTGGTGMKSGIQYF,TGTGCCAGTAGTCGAACCGGGGGAACAGGGATGAAAAGTGGCATTCAGTACTTC
-,TRBD1,TRBJ1-5,TRBV20-1,CSASSPGQVRSNQPQHF,TGCAGTGCTAGCTCGCCGGGACAGGTGAGAAGCAATCAGCCCCAGCATTTT
-,-,TRBJ2-2,TRBV9,CASSGSGGRTGELFF,TGTGCCAGCAGCGGTAGTGGGGGGCGGACCGGGGAGCTGTTTTTT
few,-,TRBJ2-1,TRBV7-9,CASSLFITNDEQFF,TGTGCCAGCAGCTTATTTATAACAAACGATGAGCAGTTCTTC
few,-,TRBJ2-1,TRBV6-5,CASSYTNYNEQFF,TGTGCCAGCAGTTACACGAACTACAATGAGCAGTTCTTC
-,TRBD1,TRBJ1-4,TRBV3-1,CASSQSPGQTNSGRFF,TGTGCCAGCAGCCAATCCCCGGGACAGACAAACTCGGGAAGGTTTTTT
-,TRBD1,TRBJ1-2,TRBV6-1,CASSESQGGTRYTF,TGTGCCAGCAGTGAATCTCAGGGGGGAACCCGCTACACCTTC
few,-,TRBJ2-5,TRBV28,CASSKPPPKLGETQYF,TGTGCCAGCAGTAAACCCCCGCCAAAACTGGGGGAGACCCAGTACTTC
few,-,TRBJ1-2,TRBV29-1,CSAFQGHYGYTF,TGCAGCGCTTTCCAGGGACACTATGGCTACACCTTC
-,TRBD2,TRBJ2-1,TRBV30,CAFRRTGGFNEQFF,TGTGCCTTCCGCAGGACGGGGGGATTCAATGAGCAGTTCTTC
-,-,TRBJ1-1,TRBV3-1,CASLLPGVVSNTEAFF,TGTGCCAGCCTCCTCCCAGGGGTAGTCTCGAACACTGAAGCTTTCTTT
-,-,TRBJ2-7,TRBV20-1,CSAPHDSYEQYF,TGCAGTGCTCCCCACGACTCCTACGAGCAGTACTTC
-,-,TRBJ1-2,TRBV10-3,CAISESDRTNYGYTF,TGTGCCATCAGTGAGTCGGACAGAACTAACTATGGCTACACCTTC
-,-,TRBJ2-7,TRBV28,CASRIQDYEQYF,TGTGCCAGTCGAATTCAGGATTACGAGCAGTACTTC
-,TRBD1,TRBJ2-7,TRBV10-3,CAISGTGSYEQYF,TGTGCCATCAGCGGGACAGGCTCCTACGAGCAGTACTTC
-,TRBD1,TRBJ1-6,TRBV20-1,CSARDRSSSPLHF,TGCAGTGCGAGGGACAGGTCGAGTTCACCCCTCCACTTT
few,-,TRBJ1-1,TRBV28,CASSTLQTNTEAFF,TGTGCCAGCAGTACCCTACAGACTAACACTGAAGCTTTCTTT
medium-sized,TRBD2,TRBJ2-5,TRBV10-3,CAISETASGGTQYF,TGTGCCATCAGTGAGACAGCTAGCGGGGGGACCCAGTACTTC
once,-,TRBJ2-7,TRBV20-1,CRGSGTAKGEQYF,TGCAGGGGGTCAGGGACTGCCAAAGGGGAGCAGTACTTC